Listed below are T cell receptor beta chains from one sample, sequenced in a study of control samples from healthy donors and cancer patients. Profiling relied on immunoSEQ multiplex PCR, and the TCRdb table lists in-frame clones only, not all of them. Counted here are approximately 84,000 clones, 91% occurring once; the ten biggest clones make up around a sixth. The sequencing input was blood. These receptors all stem from a man in his thirties or forties in good health. CDR3s include the opening cysteine and the closing phenylalanine or tryptophan.

v_call	j_call	cdr3_aa
TRBV5-1	TRBJ2-1	CASSKLSQGALRGQFF
TRBV19	TRBJ2-7	CASSIGESYEQYF
TRBV4-1	TRBJ2-3	CASSLQRGDTQYF
TRBV3-1/TRBV3-2	TRBJ2-7	CASSQVSYEQYF
TRBV30	TRBJ1-2	CAWSAMVPSGYTF
TRBV5-1	TRBJ1-6	CASSLSQGASPLHF
TRBV9	TRBJ2-1	CASSVEGTSGNNEQFF
TRBV7-9	TRBJ1-2	CASSSPGGDGYTF
TRBV7-9	TRBJ1-4	CASSPGAIPGKLFF
TRBV3-1/TRBV3-2	TRBJ1-4	CASSQGHSYRGNWEKLFF
TRBV5-1	TRBJ2-3	CASSLALRRTDTQYF
TRBV10-1	TRBJ2-4	CASTYMGLAEVNIQYF
TRBV19	TRBJ1-4	CASRGATNEKLFF
TRBV28	TRBJ2-3	CASSLRRGVTDTQYF
TRBV7-9	TRBJ2-7	CASSSEYEQYF
TRBV7-9	TRBJ2-5	CASSLEVAGARETQYF
TRBV18	TRBJ2-7	CASSSGTGYLYEQYF
TRBV2	TRBJ2-7	CATTTGDQAYEQYF
TRBV30	TRBJ2-1	CAWSFYAEQFF
TRBV6-6	TRBJ1-2	CASRAQSNYGYTF
TRBV4-1	TRBJ1-4	CASSQDGGGYEKLFF
TRBV11-2	TRBJ1-1	CASSQGWGQANMNTEAFF